These 27 T cell receptor beta chains were all obtained from the same sample, sequenced in a study of follicular helper T cells after annual influenza vaccination. Time point denoted: 2015-2016 season, 7 days after influenza vaccination. This table comes from immunoSEQ multiplex PCR, and its TCRdb copy is limited to in-frame clones, with some not included. The sample contains about 10,000 clones, 83% of which appear only once. This specimen was CXCR5- memory CD4+ T cells sorted from blood, taken 7 days after influenza vaccination. The receptors stem from an adult who received the influenza vaccine.

The chain is built from TRBV9 and TRBJ2-5; the match to TRBD2 covers 7 bases. Germline CDR1 reads SGDLS; CDR2 reads YYNGEE. Trimming removed 4 bases from V and 3 bases from J; junction bases left unmatched: 9. The CDR3 is made up of 15 amino acids. The CDR3: CASSSQRGKEETQYF. The CDR3 DNA follows: TGTGCCAGCAGCAGTCAGCGGGGAAAAGAAGAGACCCAGTACTTC. The full variable domain, in which reference TRBV9 and TRBJ2-5 provide the parts outside the CDR3, is DSGVTQTPKHLITATGQRVTLRCSPRSGDLSVYWYQQSLDQGLQFLIQYYNGEERAKGNILERFSAQQFPDLHSELNLSSLELGDSALYFCASSSQRGKEETQYFGPGTRLLVL.

The chain employs TRBV28 and TRBJ2-7; 7 nucleotides line up with TRBD1. The CDR3 runs to 13 residues. The V and J ends lost 5 bases and 5 bases, in that order; junction bases with no gene match: 6. The germline CDR1 and CDR2 sequences are MDHEN and SYDVKM. CDR3 loop: CASSDRVPNEQYF. For the CDR3, the DNA is TGTGCCAGCAGTGACAGGGTTCCAAACGAGCAGTACTTC.

CDR3 sequence reads: CASRPGQGRVNTEAFF. In DNA, the CDR3 is TGTGCCAGCAGGCCGGGACAGGGGAGGGTGAACACTGAAGCTTTCTTT. V usage is TRBV2 and J usage is TRBJ1-1; 10 bases align to TRBD1. The CDR3 has 16 residues. Germline CDR1 is SNHLY and CDR2 is FYNNEI. The V and J ends lost 6 bases and 0 bases, in that order; junction bases with no gene match: 7.

This chain joins TRBV4-1 and TRBJ1-2; D is uncertain. Germline CDR1 reads MGHRA; CDR2 reads YSYEKL. V lost 0 bases and J lost 2, with 13 bases in between. The CDR3 runs to 16 residues. The CDR3 DNA reads as TGCGCCAGCAGCCAAGATTGGGCGTCGGGGAACTATGGCTACACCTTC. This encodes CASSQDWASGNYGYTF.

This chain links TRBV5-4 with TRBJ2-3; the D gene could be TRBD1 or TRBD2 (5 bases each). The CDR3 has 14 residues. V was clipped by 3 bases and J by 6 bases, with 14 bases between them. Germline-derived CDR1 and CDR2 are SGHNT and YYREEE (reference sequence). The CDR3 here is CASSSPEGPDTQYF. In nucleotides, the CDR3 is TGTGCCAGCAGCTCTCCCGAGGGGCCGGATACGCAGTATTTT.

This chain joins TRBV10-3 and TRBJ1-2; maybe TRBD1 (5 bases). The V gene lost 6 bases and the J gene lost 4 bases, with 12 bases spanning the gap. Germline V CDR1 and CDR2: ENHRY, SYGVKD. This CDR3 spans 13 amino acids. This CDR3 reads CAIRTAGSYGYTF. CDR3 nucleotide sequence: TGTGCCATCAGGACAGCAGGCTCCTATGGCTACACCTTC.

The CDR3 region is CASSPGARNGYTF. The CDR3 DNA follows: TGTGCCAGCAGCCCAGGGGCGCGGAATGGCTACACCTTC. This chain joins TRBV7-8 and TRBJ1-2, with D perhaps matching TRBD1 (6 bases). Germline V CDR1 and CDR2: SGHVS, FQNEAQ. V lost 5 bases to trimming and J lost 6 bases, with 13 bases between them. The CDR3 sequence is 13 residues long.

V usage is TRBV5-4 and J usage is TRBJ2-5; 9 nucleotides line up with TRBD2. Germline lookup yields CDR1 SGHNT and CDR2 YYREEE (reference sequence). The CDR3 consists of 15 residues. V lost 0 bases to trimming and J lost 3 bases; unmatched junction nucleotides: 3. CDR3 coding DNA: TGTGCCAGCAGCTTGGAGGCTAGCGGGGAAGAGACCCAGTACTTC. Amino acids: CASSLEASGEETQYF.

The chain combines TRBV5-4 with TRBJ1-2; D possibly corresponds to TRBD1 (5 bases). This CDR3 region has 14 residues. Trimming took off 4 bases at V and 8 bases at J, with 18 bases between the two ends. CDR1 and CDR2 (germline): SGHNT, YYREEE (reference sequence). This CDR3 reads CASSPQTGVKGYTF. The CDR3 DNA reads as TGTGCCAGCAGCCCTCAAACAGGAGTAAAAGGCTACACCTTC.

This chain joins TRBV5-1 and TRBJ2-3; 9 bases fit TRBD2. With 1 base clipped from V and 1 base from J, the junction kept 4 bases outside the gene matches. The germline CDR1 and CDR2 sequences are SGHRS and YFSETQ. The CDR3 is 16 residues long. This CDR3 is CASSLIASGGTDTQYF. The CDR3 nucleotides are TGCGCCAGCAGCTTGATTGCTAGCGGGGGCACAGATACGCAGTATTTT.

The chain joins TRBV7-2 to TRBJ1-4; D is unclear. CDR3 length: 16 residues. Trimming stripped 3 bases from V and 0 bases from J, with 11 bases between. Germline assignment: CDR1 SGHTA and CDR2 FQGNSA. As DNA, the CDR3 is TGTGCCAGCAGCTTTGTTAGCCTTCCAACTAATGAAAAACTGTTTTTT. It encodes CASSFVSLPTNEKLFF.

This clone was recorded a few times. The genes are TRBV2 and TRBJ2-7; unclear D gene. The CDR3 runs 12 residues. V dropped 6 bases and J dropped 1 base, with 7 bases sitting between them. The V gene's germline CDR1 is SNHLY and CDR2 FYNNEI. CDR3 in DNA: TGTGCCAGCAGACAGACATCCTACGAGCAGTACTTC. Amino acid sequence: CASRQTSYEQYF.

This rearrangement joins TRBV10-3 to TRBJ2-3; D possibly matches TRBD1 or TRBD2 (6 bases each). Germline V gene lookup returns CDR1 ENHRY and CDR2 SYGVKD. The CDR3 is made up of 15 amino acids. V was cut by 0 bases and J by 5 bases, with 12 bases left in between. The CDR3 bases are TGTGCCATCAGTGAGTCGACTAGGGGGATAGATACGCAGTATTTT. It translates to CAISESTRGIDTQYF.

V usage is TRBV7-9 and J usage is TRBJ1-4; 9 bases are a match to TRBD1. Unmatched junction bases numbered 8, after V lost 5 bases and J lost 7 bases. CDR3 length: 15 amino acids. Looked up from germline, CDR1 is SEHNR and CDR2 is FQNEAQ (reference sequence). Written as DNA, the CDR3 is TGTGCCAGCAGCGAACGGACAGGGGTCACTGAAAAACTGTTTTTT. Translating gives CASSERTGVTEKLFF.

The chain combines TRBV4-1 with TRBJ1-1, with a weak D call TRBD1 (5 bases). The germline V gene encodes CDR1 MGHRA and CDR2 YSYEKL. V lost 5 bases and J lost 0, with 13 bases in between. The CDR3 runs 15 residues. The CDR3 nucleotides read TGCGCCAGCAGCTCGGGACGTCGGATGAACACTGAAGCTTTCTTT. It specifies CASSSGRRMNTEAFF.

This clone was found once. The chain joins TRBV7-8 to TRBJ1-5; possible D gene TRBD1, 5 bases. CDR1 is SGHVS and CDR2 is FQNEAQ in the germline V gene. The CDR3 is 16 residues long. The V end lost 5 bases, the J end lost 5 bases, and 19 bases lay between the germline ends. CDR3 sequence (DNA): TGTGCCAGCAGCGCCTCCCCCGCAGGGTTAGATCAGCCCCAGCATTTT. Translation: CASSASPAGLDQPQHF.

The V call is TRBV6-5, the J call TRBJ1-6, with 9 nucleotides matching TRBD1. The CDR3 covers 15 residues. V trimming: 2 bases; J trimming: 11 bases; junction bases outside the gene matches: 7. Germline V gene lookup returns CDR1 MNHEY and CDR2 SVGAGI. DNA for the CDR3: TGTGCCAGCAGTTACGAGGGACAGGGCATAGCACCCCTCCACTTT. This sequence encodes CASSYEGQGIAPLHF.

The chain uses TRBV29-1 and TRBJ2-5; 7 bases agree with TRBD1. Trimming took 3 bases from V and 2 from J; bases not matched to a gene: 9. Germline V gives CDR1 SQVTM, CDR2 ANQGSEA. CDR3 length: 15 amino acids. The CDR3 bases are TGCAGCGTTGAGGAGGCAGGGGGTCGGCAAGAGACCCAGTACTTC. Translated: CSVEEAGGRQETQYF.

This clone was seen more than once but under ten times. The chain recombines TRBV5-1 with TRBJ1-6; no firm D call. V was shortened by 0 bases and J by 3 bases, with 13 bases between the two germline ends. Germline V gene sequence: CDR1 SGHRS, CDR2 YFSETQ. The CDR3 totals 17 residues. The CDR3 spells CASSLGRTGDYNSPLHF. DNA for the CDR3: TGCGCCAGCAGCTTGGGAAGGACCGGAGACTATAATTCACCCCTCCACTTT.

The chain recombines TRBV5-1 with TRBJ2-5; 11 nucleotides align to TRBD1. CDR1 is SGHRS, CDR2 YFSETQ, per germline. V was pared by 0 bases and J by 2 bases, with 9 bases of the junction left unmatched. There are 18 residues in the CDR3. The CDR3 protein is CASSLGGPGTGGQETQYF. The CDR3 nucleotides read TGCGCCAGCAGCTTGGGAGGGCCCGGGACAGGGGGACAAGAGACCCAGTACTTC.

This rearrangement joins TRBV2 to TRBJ2-2, with D perhaps TRBD1 or TRBD2 (5 bases each). This CDR3 has 14 residues. V was trimmed by 7 bases and J by 8 bases, leaving 17 bases between them. Germline V CDR1 and CDR2: SNHLY, FYNNEI. CDR3 region: CASMRDETLGELFF. CDR3 sequence (DNA): TGTGCCAGCATGAGGGACGAGACCTTAGGGGAGCTGTTTTTT.

The rearrangement uses TRBV19 and TRBJ2-3; D call uncertain. CDR1 is LNHDA and CDR2 is SQIVND in the germline V gene (reference sequence). There are 17 residues in the CDR3. V was cut by 4 bases and J by 0 bases, with 17 bases left in between. CDR3 residues: CASSNIGLGSSTDTQYF. CDR3 DNA: TGTGCCAGTAGTAATATCGGGTTAGGATCTAGCACAGATACGCAGTATTTT.

The chain combines TRBV27 with TRBJ1-2, with no clear D. V was shortened by 5 bases and J by 1 base, with 5 bases between the two germline ends. This CDR3 is 12 amino acids long. The V gene's germline CDR1 is MNHEY and CDR2 SMNVEV (reference sequence). CDR3 loop: CASSASNYGYTF. The CDR3 region has the DNA TGTGCCAGCAGTGCCAGTAACTATGGCTACACCTTC.

About this clone itself: Other DNA sequences in this sample translate to the same CDR3. J is TRBJ2-7 and V is TRBV7-8, with D unclear. V was clipped by 1 base and J by 2 bases, with 6 bases between them. Germline CDR1 is SGHVS and CDR2 is FQNEAQ. This CDR3 spans 13 amino acids. CDR3 protein: CASSLVATYEQYF. The CDR3 coding sequence is TGTGCCAGCAGCTTAGTGGCCACCTACGAGCAGTACTTC.

V usage is TRBV5-1 and J usage is TRBJ1-4; D not certain. The V end was cut by 4 bases, the J end by 0 bases, with 10 bases between. CDR3 length: 15 amino acids. In germline, CDR1 is SGHRS, CDR2 YFSETQ. CDR3 DNA sequence: TGCGCCAGCAGCCCCACATGGGCAACTAATGAAAAACTGTTTTTT. Its protein is CASSPTWATNEKLFF.

This chain joins TRBV30 and TRBJ1-2; the match to TRBD1 covers 7 bases. Germline values: CDR1 GTSNPN, CDR2 SVGIG (reference sequence). Trimming took 4 bases from V and 8 from J; bases not matched to a gene: 10. This CDR3 is 13 amino acids long. In DNA, the CDR3 is TGTGCCTGGAAACCGAAGGACAGGCGAGGCTACACCTTC. Encoded protein: CAWKPKDRRGYTF.

This sequence joins TRBV28 and TRBJ2-7, with a possible D match to TRBD1 (6 bases). The CDR3 length is 13 residues. Trimming pared 2 bases from V and 2 bases from J, leaving 7 bases between. CDR1 is MDHEN and CDR2 is SYDVKM in the germline V gene. This CDR3 reads CASSLGTTYEQYF. The CDR3 bases are TGTGCCAGCAGTTTAGGGACAACCTACGAGCAGTACTTC.